A single T cell receptor (beta chain) is shown here with its context. Its matching antigen is unknown. The sample belongs to a study of radiotherapy plus CTLA-4 blockade in lung cancer. Study background: Objective responses were documented in about 19% of patients, with disease control in about 31%. General study results and limits: It was early blood T cell clone dynamics, with interferon-beta, that reportedly best predicted response. TCR clones from tumors expanded in blood after radiotherapy plus ipilimumab.

The table came from immunoSEQ multiplex PCR; TCRdb's copy has only in-frame clones and leaves some out. The sample gives about 53,000 clones, approximately 84% of which show up once; about 27% is in the top ten. Trimming took off 5 bases at V and 0 bases at J, with 3 bases between the two ends. The CDR3 extends over 12 amino acids. CDR1 is KGHSH, CDR2 LQKENI, per germline. This rearrangement joins TRBV18 to TRBJ2-3; no definite D call. This TCR came from a human donor with non-small cell lung cancer whose response to radiotherapy plus ipilimumab could not be evaluated. The sequencing here drew on peripheral blood, taken from a patient treated with radiotherapy plus ipilimumab. This CDR3 reads CASSTSTDTQYF. DNA of the CDR3: TGTGCCAGCTCAACTAGCACAGATACGCAGTATTTT.